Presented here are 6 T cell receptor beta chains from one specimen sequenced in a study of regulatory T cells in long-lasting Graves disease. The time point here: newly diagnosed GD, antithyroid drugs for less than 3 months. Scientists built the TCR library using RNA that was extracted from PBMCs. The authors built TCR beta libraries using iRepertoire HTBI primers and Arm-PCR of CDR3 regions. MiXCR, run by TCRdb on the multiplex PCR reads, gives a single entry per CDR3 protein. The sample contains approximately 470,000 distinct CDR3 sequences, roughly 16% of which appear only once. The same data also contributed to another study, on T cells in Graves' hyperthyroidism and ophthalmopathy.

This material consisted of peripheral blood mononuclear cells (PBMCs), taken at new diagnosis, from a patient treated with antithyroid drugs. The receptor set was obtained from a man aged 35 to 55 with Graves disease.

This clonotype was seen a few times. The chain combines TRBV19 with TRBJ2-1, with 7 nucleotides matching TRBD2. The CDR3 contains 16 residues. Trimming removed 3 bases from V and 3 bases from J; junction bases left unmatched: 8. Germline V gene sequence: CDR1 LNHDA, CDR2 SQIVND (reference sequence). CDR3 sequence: CASSISRLADYNEQFF. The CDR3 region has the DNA TGTGCCAGTAGTATCTCCAGACTAGCAGACTACAATGAGCAGTTCTTC.

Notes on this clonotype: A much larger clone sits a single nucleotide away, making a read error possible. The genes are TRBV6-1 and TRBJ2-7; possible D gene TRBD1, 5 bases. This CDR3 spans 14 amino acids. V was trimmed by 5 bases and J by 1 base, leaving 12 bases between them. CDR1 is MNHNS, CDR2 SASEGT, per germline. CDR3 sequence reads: CASSHSTGSYEQYF. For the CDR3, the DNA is TGTGCCAGCAGTCACTCAACAGGATCCTACGAGCAGTACTTC.

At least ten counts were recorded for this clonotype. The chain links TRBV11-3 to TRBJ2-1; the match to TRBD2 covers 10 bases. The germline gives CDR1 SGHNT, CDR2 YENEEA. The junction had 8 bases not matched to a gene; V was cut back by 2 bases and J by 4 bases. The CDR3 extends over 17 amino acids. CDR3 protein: CASSLLSGRALYNEQFF. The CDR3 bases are TGTGCCAGCAGCTTACTCAGCGGGAGGGCCTTGTACAATGAGCAGTTCTTC.

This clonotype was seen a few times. The CDR3 sequence: CATSGVSGDEQYF. The CDR3 DNA reads as TGTGCCACCAGTGGTGTGTCCGGGGACGAGCAGTACTTC. The chain recombines TRBV24-1 with TRBJ2-7; D might be TRBD2 (5 bases). In germline, CDR1 is KGHDR, CDR2 SFDVKD. The CDR3 length is 13 residues. V gave up 5 bases and J gave up 5 bases, with 12 bases separating them.

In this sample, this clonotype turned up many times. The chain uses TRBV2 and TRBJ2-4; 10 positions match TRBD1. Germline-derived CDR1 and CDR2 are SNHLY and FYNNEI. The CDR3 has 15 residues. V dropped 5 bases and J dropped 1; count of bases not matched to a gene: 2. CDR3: CASSPGQGAKNIQYF. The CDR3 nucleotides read TGTGCCAGCAGTCCGGGACAGGGGGCCAAAAACATTCAGTACTTC.

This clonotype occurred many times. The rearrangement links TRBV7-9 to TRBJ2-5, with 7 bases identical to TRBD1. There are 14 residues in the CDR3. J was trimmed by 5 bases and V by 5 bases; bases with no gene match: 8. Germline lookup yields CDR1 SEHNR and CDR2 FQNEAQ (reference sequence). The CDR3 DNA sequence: TGTGCCAGCAGCCCGACACAGGGGACGGAGACCCAGTACTTC. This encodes CASSPTQGTETQYF.